Following are 12 T cell receptor beta chains from one sample sequenced in a study of Tregs in tolerant kidney transplant recipients. Clones were read by immunoSEQ multiplex PCR, and TCRdb kept only the in-frame ones, dropping some. The data contain 35,000 to 55,000 clones, about 89% of them singletons. Material: Tregs from blood. These receptors were taken from a human donor in good health.

This chain joins TRBV30 and TRBJ1-1; D gene ambiguous. The CDR3 consists of 13 residues. CDR1 is GTSNPN and CDR2 is SVGIG in the germline V gene (reference sequence). V was shortened by 5 bases and J by 5 bases, with 15 bases between the two germline ends. The CDR3 DNA is TGTGCCTGGGCTCAAGGAAGTCGGACTGAAGCTTTCTTT. Protein sequence: CAWAQGSRTEAFF. Looking up the rest from reference TRBV30 and TRBJ1-1 gives the full variable domain: SQTIHQWPATLVQPVGSPLSLECTVEGTSNPNLYWYRQAAGRGLQLLFYSVGIGQISSEVPQNLSASRPQDRQFILSSKKLLLSDSGFYLCAWAQGSRTEAFFGQGTRLTVV.

This sequence joins TRBV18 and TRBJ2-7; 8 bases agree with TRBD1. The junction had 12 bases not matched to a gene; V was cut back by 3 bases and J by 2 bases. The CDR3 covers 17 residues. Germline CDR1 is KGHSH and CDR2 is LQKENI. The CDR3: CASSPRGYRDRPYEQYF. CDR3 bases: TGTGCCAGCTCACCGCGCGGTTACCGGGACAGGCCCTACGAGCAGTACTTC.

V usage is TRBV11-2 and J usage is TRBJ1-6; 8 positions agree with TRBD1. Germline V lookup: CDR1 SGHAT, CDR2 FQNNGV. V shed 2 bases, J shed 5 bases, and the junction held 2 bases outside the gene matches. The CDR3 contains 15 residues. The CDR3 nucleotides are TGTGCCAGCAGCTTAAGCAGGGGGCATAATTCACCCCTCCACTTT. Amino acid sequence: CASSLSRGHNSPLHF.

The gene calls are TRBV30 and TRBJ1-3; D not certain. The V end was cut by 2 bases, the J end by 2 bases, with 4 bases between. The CDR3 totals 12 residues. Germline V gives CDR1 GTSNPN, CDR2 SVGIG (reference sequence). CDR3 region: CAWSYTGNTIYF. The DNA for the CDR3 is TGTGCCTGGAGTTACACTGGAAACACCATATATTTT. Looking up the rest from reference TRBV30 and TRBJ1-3 gives the full variable domain: SQTIHQWPATLVQPVGSPLSLECTVEGTSNPNLYWYRQAAGRGLQLLFYSVGIGQISSEVPQNLSASRPQDRQFILSSKKLLLSDSGFYLCAWSYTGNTIYFGEGSWLTVV.

The chain recombines TRBV19 with TRBJ2-1; no reliable D call. Per germline, CDR1 LNHDA and CDR2 SQIVND (reference sequence). The CDR3 spans 14 residues. V lost 3 bases, J lost 10 bases, and 16 bases lay in between. CDR3 amino acids: CASSIVPPGVEQFF. CDR3 nucleotide sequence: TGTGCCAGTAGTATCGTCCCCCCAGGCGTAGAGCAGTTCTTC.

This clone was seen a single time. The CDR3 region is CASSQDVAGRATNEKLFF. As DNA, the CDR3 is TGCGCCAGCAGCCAAGATGTGGCAGGACGAGCAACTAATGAAAAACTGTTTTTT. The chain recombines TRBV4-1 with TRBJ1-4; D is unresolved. The ends were cut back, 0 bases at V and 0 bases at J, with 14 bases in the middle. This CDR3 is 18 amino acids long. Germline assignment: CDR1 MGHRA and CDR2 YSYEKL.

The chain recombines TRBV5-6 with TRBJ1-5; D ambiguous. The V gene's germline CDR1 is SGHDT and CDR2 YYEEEE. Trimming took 1 base from V and 3 from J, leaving 11 bases between them. This CDR3 contains 15 residues. The CDR3 region is CASSLYRRFNQPQHF. DNA of the CDR3: TGTGCCAGCAGCTTGTATCGCAGATTCAATCAGCCCCAGCATTTT.

The chain carries TRBV2 and TRBJ1-2, with D possibly being TRBD1 (5 bases). CDR3 length: 13 amino acids. CDR1 and CDR2 from the germline V gene are SNHLY and FYNNEI. Trimming shortened V by 6 bases and J by 2 bases, and 10 bases separated the two germline ends. CDR3 residues: CASSGDRNYGYTF. CDR3 in DNA: TGTGCCAGCAGCGGTGACAGAAACTATGGCTACACCTTC.

A few counts support this clone. The chain couples TRBV11-2 to TRBJ1-2, with a possible D match to TRBD1 (6 bases). The V end lost 4 bases, the J end lost 0 bases, and 12 bases lay between the germline ends. The germline V gene encodes CDR1 SGHAT and CDR2 FQNNGV. This CDR3 contains 15 residues. CDR3 amino acids: CASSSGAITNYGYTF. The CDR3 nucleotides are TGTGCCAGCAGCTCGGGGGCCATCACTAACTATGGCTACACCTTC.

The V call is TRBV5-4, the J call TRBJ1-5, with D unresolved. V lost 0 bases and J 6 bases, leaving 10 bases between the germline ends. The germline V gene encodes CDR1 SGHNT and CDR2 YYREEE (reference sequence). There are 14 residues in the CDR3. Here the CDR3 DNA reads TGTGCCAGCAGCTTGGGACCTGACGGTCAGCCCCAGCATTTT. Amino acids: CASSLGPDGQPQHF.

The chain employs TRBV11-2 and TRBJ2-3; 15 bases agree with TRBD2. The CDR3 is 19 residues long. Germline V lookup: CDR1 SGHAT, CDR2 FQNNGV. The V and J ends lost 5 bases and 4 bases, in that order; junction bases with no gene match: 13. DNA for the CDR3: TGTGCCAGCAGCCCACGCCCGGGACTAGCGGGGGGAAACGCAGATACGCAGTATTTT. Its protein is CASSPRPGLAGGNADTQYF.

The chain employs TRBV5-1 and TRBJ2-1; D is ambiguous. Germline CDR1 and CDR2: SGHRS and YFSETQ. The CDR3 has 13 residues. V was pared by 3 bases and J by 4 bases, with 8 bases between. CDR3 DNA sequence: TGCGCCAGCAGCTCCCCACAATACAATGAGCAGTTCTTC. The encoded protein is CASSSPQYNEQFF.